This record looks at one T cell receptor (beta chain) sequence and its context. The CDR3 contains 14 residues. Trimming cost V 4 bases and J 9 bases; bases outside gene matches: 6. CDR1 is SGHRS, CDR2 YFSETQ, per germline. Clones were sequenced by immunoSEQ multiplex PCR, and TCRdb holds only the in-frame ones, with some missing. Here the sample spans about 330,000 clones, approximately 82% being singletons. This specimen belongs to a study of blood T cell repertoires in COVID-19. Study overall: From the United States, Italy and Spain came samples of acute and convalescent COVID-19. In each case, the material was cDNA or gDNA derived from T cells, B-cell-depleted T cells, or PBMCs.

The specimen sequenced was peripheral blood. The origin of this receptor is a woman aged 45 to 65 with acute or convalescent COVID-19. This sequence joins TRBV5-1 and TRBJ1-6; 8 bases are a match to TRBD1. Written as DNA, the CDR3 is TGCGCCAGCAGCCTCGAGCAGGGGGCTTCACCCCTCCACTTT. It specifies CASSLEQGASPLHF.